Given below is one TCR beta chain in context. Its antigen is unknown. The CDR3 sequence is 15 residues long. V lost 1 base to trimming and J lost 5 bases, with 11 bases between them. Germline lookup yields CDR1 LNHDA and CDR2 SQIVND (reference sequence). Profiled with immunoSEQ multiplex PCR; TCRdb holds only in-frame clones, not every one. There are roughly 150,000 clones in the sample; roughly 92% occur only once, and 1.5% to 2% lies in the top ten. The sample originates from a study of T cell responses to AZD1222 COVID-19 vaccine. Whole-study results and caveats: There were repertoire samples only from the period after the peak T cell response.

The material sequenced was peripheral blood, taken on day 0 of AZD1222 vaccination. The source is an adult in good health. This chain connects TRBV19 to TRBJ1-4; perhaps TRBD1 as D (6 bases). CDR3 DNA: TGTGCCAGTAGTATAGGGACAGTCTTAAATGAAAAACTGTTTTTT. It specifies CASSIGTVLNEKLFF.